This T cell receptor (beta chain) was documented in a study of T cells in Graves' hyperthyroidism and ophthalmopathy. Study-wide background: Prior to any treatment, at the point of initial diagnosis, peripheral blood was collected.

Study conclusions and caveats: The majority of expanded thyroid clonotypes above 0.001 also appeared in blood.

From RNA transcripts, TCR beta CDR3 regions were amplified. Initially, a first-round RT-PCR of the TCR CDR3 employed the HTBI primer set. TCRdb recomputed calls from the multiplex PCR reads with MiXCR, one row per CDR3 protein. The sample lists about half a million distinct CDR3 sequences; under 25% were seen once. This clonotype was seen a few times. Its antigen is unknown. A much larger clone differs by one base, so this may be a read error. CDR3 length: 13 residues. Germline lookup yields CDR1 MGHDK and CDR2 SYGVNS. Trimming took off 6 bases at V and 0 bases at J, with 3 bases between the two ends. The receptor comes from a woman aged 70-85 years with Graves' ophthalmopathy. The gene calls are TRBV25-1 and TRBJ1-6; D gene unclear. Sample: blood. The CDR3 sequence is CASRGSYNSPLHF. The CDR3 DNA reads TGTGCCAGCAGGGGCTCCTATAATTCACCCCTCCACTTT.